The present T cell receptor (beta chain) was sequenced within a study of vaccination and CD4 T cells after COVID-19. Study-wide background: Six males and four females constituted the convalescent cohort, two of whom were Hispanic.

Germline V gives CDR1 SGHVS, CDR2 FQNEAQ. The CDR3 runs 14 residues. J lost 6 bases, V lost 5 bases, and 7 bases had no gene match. With the Oncomine TCR Beta short-read assay, DNA from cultured CD4+ T cells was sequenced. Once CD4+ T cells had been cultured, genomic DNA was extracted from them. TCRdb passed the PCR reads through MiXCR, listing each CDR3 protein once. The table lists around 20,000 distinct CDR3 sequences, 50% to 70% of them singletons, with over 7.5% in the top ten. Concerning this clonotype: What it recognizes is unknown.

Treatment defined: approximately nine-day PBMC culture with coronavirus spike peptide pools or control peptides (ViraFEST assay). J is TRBJ2-3 and V is TRBV7-8; TRBD2 matches 8 bases. This sequence was found in a human donor who had recovered from COVID-19. Here the sequenced sample was CD4+ T cells from blood, cultured in vitro, taken after SARS-CoV-2 vaccination. The CDR3 DNA follows: TGTGCCAGCAGCCCCGGGGGGGCGCAGGATACGCAGTATTTT. Encoded protein: CASSPGGAQDTQYF. Based on the CDR3 plus reference TRBV7-8 and TRBJ2-3, the full variable domain is GAGVSQSPRYKVAKRGQDVALRCDPISGHVSLFWYQQALGQGPEFLTYFQNEAQLDKSGLPSDRFFAERPEGSVSTLKIQRTQQEDSAVYLCASSPGGAQDTQYFGPGTRLTVL.